This TCR beta chain was sequenced for a study of blood T cell repertoires in COVID-19. Study overall: COVID-19 samples, acute and convalescent, were from the United States, Italy and Spain. The cDNA or gDNA used as material had been derived from T cells, B-cell-depleted T cells, or PBMCs.

Under the authors' procedure: Estimated nucleated cell counts came from reference gene primer amplification. Profiling relied on immunoSEQ multiplex PCR, and the TCRdb table lists in-frame clones only, not all of them. That table is the source of V, J and clone size, and D and trimming were worked out from the DNA. The sample records roughly 89,000 clones, 80% being singletons. This clone was seen just once. Material: peripheral blood. The sequence was obtained from a woman aged 65 to 85 with acute or convalescent COVID-19.

CDR3 amino acids: CASSLDPRGSNTGELFF. The DNA for the CDR3 is TGCGCCAGCAGCTTGGACCCCAGGGGGAGTAACACCGGGGAGCTGTTTTTT. This chain joins TRBV5-1 and TRBJ2-2; the match to TRBD1 covers 7 bases. The CDR3 runs 17 residues. After removal of 0 bases from V and 2 bases from J, the junction contained 7 bases not matched to a gene. The germline CDR1 and CDR2 sequences are SGHRS and YFSETQ. Using reference TRBV5-1 and TRBJ2-2 for the parts outside the CDR3, the full variable domain is KAGVTQTPRYLIKTRGQQVTLSCSPISGHRSVSWYQQTPGQGLQFLFEYFSETQRNKGNFPGRFSGRQFSNSRSEMNVSTLELGDSALYLCASSLDPRGSNTGELFFGEGSRLTVL.